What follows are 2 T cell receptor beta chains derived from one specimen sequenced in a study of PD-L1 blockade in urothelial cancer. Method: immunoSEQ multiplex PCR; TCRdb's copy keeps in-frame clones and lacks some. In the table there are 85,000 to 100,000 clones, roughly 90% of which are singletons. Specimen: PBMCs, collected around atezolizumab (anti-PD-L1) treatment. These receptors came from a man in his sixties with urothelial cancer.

CDR3 in DNA: TGTGCCAGCAGTCAGGGGGCTGACTATAATTCACCCCTCCACTTT. It is translated as CASSQGADYNSPLHF. V usage is TRBV6-1 and J usage is TRBJ1-6, with 8 bases lining up with TRBD1. The CDR3 is 15 residues long. The germline V gene has CDR1 MNHNS and CDR2 SASEGT. V shed 5 bases and J 3 bases; nucleotides not matched to a gene: 3.

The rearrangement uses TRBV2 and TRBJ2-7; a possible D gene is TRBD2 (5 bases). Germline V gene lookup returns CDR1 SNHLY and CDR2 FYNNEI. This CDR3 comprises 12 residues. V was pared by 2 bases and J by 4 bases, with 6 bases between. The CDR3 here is CASSELAYEQYF. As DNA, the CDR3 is TGTGCCAGCAGTGAACTAGCTTACGAGCAGTACTTC.